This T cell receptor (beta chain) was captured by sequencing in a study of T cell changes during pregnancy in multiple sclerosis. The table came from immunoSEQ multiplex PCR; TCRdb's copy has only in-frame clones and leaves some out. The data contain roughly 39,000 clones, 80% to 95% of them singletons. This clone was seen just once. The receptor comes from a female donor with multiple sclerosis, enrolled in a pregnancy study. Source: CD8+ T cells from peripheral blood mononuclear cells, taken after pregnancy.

The CDR3 bases are TGTGCCTGGAGTGTGGGCAGGGGGCCGTACCAGCCCCAGCATTTT. Its translation is CAWSVGRGPYQPQHF. J is TRBJ1-5 and V is TRBV30; the match to TRBD1 covers 8 bases. The CDR3 has 15 residues. Per the germline V gene, CDR1 is GTSNPN and CDR2 is SVGIG (reference sequence). Trimming removed 0 bases from V and 7 bases from J; junction bases left unmatched: 8. The full variable domain, with the rest looked up from reference TRBV30 and TRBJ1-5, is SQTIHQWPATLVQPVGSPLSLECTVEGTSNPNLYWYRQAAGRGLQLLFYSVGIGQISSEVPQNLSASRPQDRQFILSSKKLLLSDSGFYLCAWSVGRGPYQPQHFGDGTRLSIL.